These 32 T cell receptor beta chains originate from one sample sequenced in a study of blood T cell repertoires in COVID-19. Method: immunoSEQ multiplex PCR; TCRdb's copy keeps in-frame clones and lacks some. The sample lists about 280,000 clones, roughly 90% occurring once. Input material: peripheral blood. These receptors came from a man aged 18 to 30 with active or convalescent COVID-19.

This chain links TRBV7-9 with TRBJ2-2, with 9 bases identical to TRBD1. The CDR3 loop spans 19 amino acids. Unmatched junction bases numbered 13, after V lost 0 bases and J lost 5 bases. Germline CDR1 reads SEHNR; CDR2 reads FQNEAQ (reference sequence). Written as DNA, the CDR3 is TGTGCCAGCAGCTTAGCAATAAATTGGGACAGGGTCTCGACCGGGGAGCTGTTTTTT. Amino acid sequence: CASSLAINWDRVSTGELFF.

The V and J genes are TRBV3-1 (or the pseudogene TRBV3-2) and TRBJ1-6, with 9 nucleotides matching TRBD1. The trim removed 6 bases at V and 8 bases at J, leaving 5 bases unmatched. The CDR3 contains 14 residues. Germline loops: CDR1 LGHDT, CDR2 YNNKEL (reference sequence). CDR3 in amino acids: CASSLRDRDSPLHF. The DNA of the CDR3 is TGTGCCAGCAGTCTACGGGACAGGGATTCACCCCTCCACTTT.

The chain combines TRBV6-1 with TRBJ1-2; possible D gene TRBD1, 6 bases. Trimming cost V 3 bases and J 7 bases, with 18 bases left between them. Germline assignment: CDR1 MNHNS and CDR2 SASEGT. The CDR3 runs 15 residues. The CDR3 DNA reads TGTGCCAGCAGTGAGGACCCAGGGGTCAGGACTGGCTACACCTTC. As protein: CASSEDPGVRTGYTF.

This chain links TRBV5-6 with TRBJ2-1; TRBD2 might be the D (6 bases). V was clipped by 0 bases and J by 8 bases, with 9 bases between them. Germline V gene sequence: CDR1 SGHDT, CDR2 YYEEEE. The CDR3 runs to 13 residues. CDR3: CASSLGGADEQFF. In DNA, the CDR3 is TGTGCCAGCAGCTTGGGCGGGGCGGATGAGCAGTTCTTC.

This chain joins TRBV7-2 and TRBJ2-1; no reliable D call. Germline assignment: CDR1 SGHTA and CDR2 FQGNSA. The length of the CDR3 is 13 residues. Trimming left V 0 bases short and J 5 bases short, with 5 bases between. CDR3 loop: CASSLAPDNEQFF. The CDR3 bases are TGTGCCAGCAGCTTAGCGCCGGACAATGAGCAGTTCTTC.

The gene calls are TRBV5-5 and TRBJ1-5, with D hard to call. Germline CDR1 reads SGHKS; CDR2 reads YYEKEE (reference sequence). The CDR3 runs 12 residues. Trimming removed 2 bases from V and 5 bases from J, with 5 bases in between. CDR3 sequence: CASSLADQPQHF. As DNA, the CDR3 is TGTGCCAGCAGCTTAGCCGATCAGCCCCAGCATTTT.

The chain carries TRBV7-3 and TRBJ2-2; no clear D. Trimming cost V 2 bases and J 6 bases, with 13 bases left between them. Germline V gene lookup returns CDR1 SGHTA and CDR2 FQGTGA. The CDR3 totals 15 residues. The CDR3 DNA sequence: TGTGCCAGCAGCTTATCGGGTTCCGGCCCCGGGGAGCTGTTTTTT. It specifies CASSLSGSGPGELFF. The variable domain in full, completed from reference TRBV7-3 and TRBJ2-2, reads GAGVSQTPSNKVTEKGKYVELRCDPISGHTALYWYRQSLGQGPEFLIYFQGTGAADDSGLPNDRFFAVRPEGSVSTLKIQRTERGDSAVYLCASSLSGSGPGELFFGEGSRLTVL.

The chain joins TRBV19 to TRBJ1-5, with D possibly being TRBD1 (5 bases). The V and J ends lost 3 bases and 2 bases respectively, with 8 bases between them. The CDR3 loop spans 14 amino acids. CDR1 LNHDA and CDR2 SQIVND come from the germline V gene (reference sequence). CDR3: CASSIARGNQPQHF. In DNA, the CDR3 is TGTGCCAGTAGTATTGCCAGGGGCAATCAGCCCCAGCATTTT.

This clone showed up just once. The V call is TRBV6-5, the J call TRBJ2-2, with TRBD1 matching 10 bases. The CDR3 sequence is 16 residues long. J gave up 0 bases and V 4 bases, and 2 bases lay outside the gene matches. Germline-derived CDR1 and CDR2 are MNHEY and SVGAGI. CDR3 DNA: TGTGCCAGCAGTTGGGGACAGGGGACGAACACCGGGGAGCTGTTTTTT. Translation: CASSWGQGTNTGELFF.

The chain combines TRBV5-8 with TRBJ2-2; 7 positions agree with TRBD2. Germline values: CDR1 SGHTS, CDR2 YDEGEE. J lost 0 bases, V lost 5 bases, and 4 bases had no gene match. This CDR3 is built from 15 residues. This CDR3 reads CASRPGGANTGELFF. Written as DNA, the CDR3 is TGTGCCAGCAGACCGGGGGGAGCGAACACCGGGGAGCTGTTTTTT.

The rearrangement links TRBV5-1 to TRBJ1-1; 8 bases align to TRBD1. Germline-derived CDR1 and CDR2 are SGHRS and YFSETQ. V dropped 4 bases and J dropped 1; count of bases not matched to a gene: 6. This CDR3 region has 15 residues. CDR3 bases: TGCGCCAGCAGCCCGGGGACAGGAGAGAACACTGAAGCTTTCTTT. This encodes CASSPGTGENTEAFF. The full variable domain, rest sourced from reference TRBV5-1 and TRBJ1-1, is KAGVTQTPRYLIKTRGQQVTLSCSPISGHRSVSWYQQTPGQGLQFLFEYFSETQRNKGNFPGRFSGRQFSNSRSEMNVSTLELGDSALYLCASSPGTGENTEAFFGQGTRLTVV.

The chain joins TRBV3-1 (or the pseudogene TRBV3-2) to TRBJ2-3, with D possibly matching TRBD2 (5 bases). This CDR3 has 15 amino acids. V lost 4 bases and J lost 11, with 22 bases in between. Germline V CDR1 and CDR2: LGHDT, YNNKEL (reference sequence). The CDR3 is CASSPSRTVPLEQYF. DNA of the CDR3: TGTGCCAGCAGCCCAAGCAGGACTGTTCCCCTAGAGCAGTATTTT.

The rearrangement links TRBV2 to TRBJ2-5, with TRBD1 identical over 7 bases. In germline, CDR1 is SNHLY, CDR2 FYNNEI. The CDR3 contains 14 residues. The V gene end was trimmed by 7 bases and the J gene end by 1 base; junction bases not matched to a gene: 6. As DNA, the CDR3 is TGTGCCAGCATGATGGGACAGCTCCAAGAGACCCAGTACTTC. Translated: CASMMGQLQETQYF.

The chain couples TRBV27 to TRBJ2-3, with 12 bases lining up with TRBD2. The CDR3 length is 14 residues. V was clipped by 4 bases and J by 10 bases; unmatched bases: 6. Germline lookup yields CDR1 MNHEY and CDR2 SMNVEV (reference sequence). CDR3 region: CASSSPSGGAPQYF. As DNA, the CDR3 is TGTGCCAGCAGTTCCCCTAGCGGGGGGGCGCCGCAGTATTTT.

This rearrangement joins TRBV7-2 to TRBJ2-5; D is unclear. Germline values: CDR1 SGHTA, CDR2 FQGNSA. The CDR3 is 17 amino acids. The V end lost 1 base, the J end lost 1 base, and 16 bases lay between the germline ends. CDR3 sequence: CASSLGAQALAQETQYF. CDR3 coding DNA: TGTGCCAGCAGCTTAGGTGCGCAGGCTCTTGCCCAAGAGACCCAGTACTTC.

The rearrangement joins TRBV24-1 to TRBJ1-2; a weak D match, TRBD1 (5 bases). The CDR3 runs to 13 residues. CDR1 is KGHDR, CDR2 SFDVKD, per germline. Trimming cost V 6 bases and J 3 bases, with 10 bases left between them. The CDR3: CATSTGPYYGYTF. DNA for the CDR3: TGTGCCACCAGTACAGGCCCATACTATGGCTACACCTTC.

To note about this clone: The same CDR3 also results from other DNA sequences found in this sample. The gene calls are TRBV11-2 and TRBJ2-3, with TRBD2 matching 10 bases. V shed 5 bases, J shed 1 base, and the junction held 3 bases outside the gene matches. Germline values: CDR1 SGHAT, CDR2 FQNNGV. There are 15 residues in the CDR3. This CDR3 is CASSPGTSGTDTQYF. The CDR3 coding sequence is TGTGCCAGCAGCCCCGGGACTAGCGGCACAGATACGCAGTATTTT.

The chain joins TRBV2 to TRBJ2-7, with D uncertain. Germline CDR1 is SNHLY and CDR2 is FYNNEI. The CDR3 length is 15 residues. With 1 base removed from V and 2 bases from J, the gap between germline ends came to 12 bases. The CDR3 DNA reads TGTGCCAGCAGTGAAGGCAGTCCCCCACCCTACGAGCAGTACTTC. Translated: CASSEGSPPPYEQYF.

The chain is built from TRBV6-1 and TRBJ2-5, with 7 bases fitting TRBD2. The CDR3 contains 16 residues. Unmatched junction bases numbered 9, after V lost 2 bases and J lost 3 bases. Germline loops: CDR1 MNHNS, CDR2 SASEGT. The CDR3 sequence: CASSESVGGPEETQYF. The DNA for the CDR3 is TGTGCCAGCAGTGAATCCGTGGGAGGGCCAGAAGAGACCCAGTACTTC.

This clone has only one observation. The chain uses TRBV7-2 and TRBJ2-3; tentative D call: TRBD1 (7 bases). The germline gives CDR1 SGHTA, CDR2 FQGNSA. This CDR3 contains 16 residues. V lost 3 bases to trimming and J lost 0 bases, with 13 bases between them. This CDR3 reads CASSFQGGFSTDTQYF. CDR3 nucleotide sequence: TGTGCCAGCAGCTTTCAGGGGGGCTTTAGCACAGATACGCAGTATTTT.

This sequence joins TRBV6-5 and TRBJ1-6; tentatively, D is TRBD1 (5 bases). Between the trimmed V and J ends, which lost 7 bases and 8 bases, there was a span of 15 bases. CDR3 length: 14 residues. Germline CDR1 reads MNHEY; CDR2 reads SVGAGI. In nucleotides, the CDR3 is TGTGCCAGCACTCAAAGGGGTTGGGATTCACCCCTCCACTTT. Translation gives CASTQRGWDSPLHF.

This chain joins TRBV11-2 and TRBJ1-3, with D hard to call. The germline V gene encodes CDR1 SGHAT and CDR2 FQNNGV. V lost 1 base to trimming and J lost 2 bases, with 9 bases between them. This CDR3 region has 15 residues. The CDR3 DNA reads TGTGCCAGCAGCTTAGGTCCGAACACTGGAAACACCATATATTTT. Residues: CASSLGPNTGNTIYF.

Here the CDR3 reads CASSFPGGQGFNEQFF. The DNA of the CDR3 is TGTGCCAGCAGTTTCCCCGGGGGACAGGGATTCAATGAGCAGTTCTTC. The rearrangement joins TRBV2 to TRBJ2-1, with 9 positions matching TRBD1. Germline CDR1 is SNHLY and CDR2 is FYNNEI. The CDR3 runs 16 residues. Trimming at V came to 5 bases and at J to 6 bases, leaving 11 bases not matched to a gene.

The chain recombines TRBV15 with TRBJ2-3, with a possible D match to TRBD2 (5 bases). Germline lookup yields CDR1 LNHNV and CDR2 YYDKDF (reference sequence). Trimming stripped 0 bases from V and 8 bases from J, with 6 bases between. The CDR3 is 12 residues long. CDR3 nucleotide sequence: TGTGCCACCAGCAGAGAACGGGGTACGCAGTATTTT. It codes for CATSRERGTQYF.

This rearrangement joins TRBV19 to TRBJ1-6, with 7 nucleotides matching TRBD1. Germline V gene lookup returns CDR1 LNHDA and CDR2 SQIVND (reference sequence). The junction had 0 bases not matched to a gene; V was cut back by 1 base and J by 6 bases. The length of the CDR3 is 14 residues. This CDR3 is CASSIAGGNSPLHF. The CDR3 DNA reads TGTGCCAGTAGTATAGCAGGGGGTAATTCACCCCTCCACTTT.

The V call is TRBV6-2 or TRBV6-3, the J call TRBJ2-3; a possible D gene is TRBD2 (7 bases). Germline V gene lookup returns CDR1 MNHEY and CDR2 SVGEGT. Trimming took 0 bases from V and 4 from J, leaving 20 bases between them. This CDR3 has 18 amino acids. CDR3 DNA sequence: TGTGCCAGCAGTTACTCCGGCGGTTTTACGGGGGGCGCAGATACGCAGTATTTT. It encodes CASSYSGGFTGGADTQYF.

The V call is TRBV13, the J call TRBJ1-3; 7 positions agree with TRBD1. Germline-derived CDR1 and CDR2 are PRHDT and FYEKMQ (reference sequence). The CDR3 runs 15 residues. V gave up 1 base and J gave up 4 bases; unmatched junction bases: 4. For the CDR3, the DNA is TGTGCCAGCAGCTTAGCTTGGGACAGAGGAAACACCATATATTTT. Translating it yields CASSLAWDRGNTIYF. Full variable domain (outside the CDR3, taken from reference TRBV13 and TRBJ1-3): AAGVIQSPRHLIKEKRETATLKCYPIPRHDTVYWYQQGPGQDPQFLISFYEKMQSDKGSIPDRFSAQQFSDYHSELNMSSLELGDSALYFCASSLAWDRGNTIYFGEGSWLTVV.

This rearrangement joins TRBV12-5 to TRBJ1-2; possibly TRBD1 for D (6 bases). Trimming cost V 6 bases and J 4 bases, with 15 bases left between them. The CDR3 length is 14 residues. The germline CDR1 and CDR2 sequences are LGHNT and FRNRAP. DNA for the CDR3: TGTGCTAGTGGGGACAGTCTGAACCTCTATGGCTACACCTTC. It specifies CASGDSLNLYGYTF.

This clone has just a few counts. This chain uses TRBV29-1 with TRBJ1-2, with D possibly being TRBD1 (5 bases). Germline V gene sequence: CDR1 SQVTM, CDR2 ANQGSEA. The CDR3 contains 12 residues. The V end lost 2 bases, the J end lost 8 bases, and 12 bases lay between the germline ends. The CDR3 spells CSVEQGAGGYTF. CDR3 nucleotides: TGCAGCGTTGAACAAGGGGCCGGAGGCTACACCTTC. The full variable domain, its missing parts supplied by reference TRBV29-1 and TRBJ1-2, is SAVISQKPSRDICQRGTSLTIQCQVDSQVTMMFWYRQQPGQSLTLIATANQGSEATYESGFVIDKFPISRPNLTFSTLTVSNMSPEDSSIYLCSVEQGAGGYTFGSGTRLTVV.

Only one count was recorded for this clone. This chain links TRBV6-5 with TRBJ2-7; 10 nucleotides align to TRBD1. V gave up 2 bases and J gave up 3 bases; unmatched junction bases: 1. CDR3 length: 14 amino acids. Germline CDR1 reads MNHEY; CDR2 reads SVGAGI. CDR3 sequence reads: CASSYGQGGYEQYF. The CDR3 DNA reads as TGTGCCAGCAGTTACGGACAGGGGGGCTACGAGCAGTACTTC.

The chain joins TRBV7-2 to TRBJ2-7, with 8 bases that match TRBD2. This CDR3 region has 19 residues. The V gene end was trimmed by 4 bases and the J gene end by 4 bases; junction bases not matched to a gene: 21. Germline V gives CDR1 SGHTA, CDR2 FQGNSA. In nucleotides, the CDR3 is TGTGCCAGCAGCTCACCAAAAATAGCGGGGCCCGACCTACTTTACGAGCAGTACTTC. Its translation: CASSSPKIAGPDLLYEQYF.

The chain couples TRBV11-2 to TRBJ2-5; TRBD1 is a possible D gene (6 bases). The V end lost 5 bases, the J end lost 4 bases, and 17 bases lay between the germline ends. This CDR3 region has 15 residues. CDR1 and CDR2 from the germline V gene are SGHAT and FQNNGV. The CDR3 here is CASSHTLQGRETQYF. In DNA, the CDR3 is TGTGCCAGCAGCCATACATTACAGGGTCGAGAGACCCAGTACTTC.